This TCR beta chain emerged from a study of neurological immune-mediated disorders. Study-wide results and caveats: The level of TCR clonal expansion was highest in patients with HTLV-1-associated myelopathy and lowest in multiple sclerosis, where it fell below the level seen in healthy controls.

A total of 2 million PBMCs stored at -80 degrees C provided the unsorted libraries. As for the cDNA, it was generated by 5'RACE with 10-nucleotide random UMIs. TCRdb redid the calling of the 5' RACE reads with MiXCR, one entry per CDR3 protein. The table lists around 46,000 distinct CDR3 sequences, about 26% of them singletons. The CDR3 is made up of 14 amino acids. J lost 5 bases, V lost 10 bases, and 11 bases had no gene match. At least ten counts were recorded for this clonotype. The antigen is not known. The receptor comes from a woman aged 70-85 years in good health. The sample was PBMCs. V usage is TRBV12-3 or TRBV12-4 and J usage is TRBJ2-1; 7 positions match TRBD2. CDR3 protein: CATARDYLNNEQFF. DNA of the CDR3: TGTGCCACCGCCCGGGACTACCTAAACAATGAGCAGTTCTTC.